Below, 10 T cell receptor beta chains from the same sample are listed, as sequenced in a study of cytomegalovirus exposure and HLA in healthy donors. PCR was performed using 60 Vbeta and 13 Jbeta primers. Clones were sequenced by immunoSEQ multiplex PCR, and TCRdb holds only the in-frame ones, with some missing. The sample contains about 200,000 clones, approximately 86% of which appear only once. Input material: PBMCs. All receptors derive from a woman aged 25 to 39 in good health and CMV-seronegative.

This chain links TRBV18 with TRBJ2-5; 11 bases align to TRBD2. From germline, CDR1 is KGHSH and CDR2 LQKENI. The CDR3 is 17 residues long. With 2 bases clipped from V and 2 bases from J, the junction kept 7 bases outside the gene matches. CDR3 protein: CASSPYTSGRGQETQYF. DNA for the CDR3: TGTGCCAGCTCACCATATACTAGCGGGAGAGGGCAAGAGACCCAGTACTTC.

This chain joins TRBV7-6 and TRBJ2-7; D is possibly TRBD1 (5 bases). The length of the CDR3 is 14 residues. Deletions cut 5 bases from V and 2 bases from J, with 13 bases between. Germline assignment: CDR1 SGHVS and CDR2 FNYEAQ. The CDR3 loop is CASSPDAGTYEQYF. The CDR3 DNA reads TGTGCCAGCAGCCCCGACGCAGGGACCTACGAGCAGTACTTC.

V and J are TRBV27 and TRBJ2-7, with D hard to call. Trimming took 8 bases from V and 0 from J, leaving 5 bases between them. Per the germline V gene, CDR1 is MNHEY and CDR2 is SMNVEV (reference sequence). The CDR3 totals 11 residues. The CDR3 loop is CASGLSYEQYF. Here the CDR3 DNA reads TGTGCCAGCGGGCTCTCCTACGAGCAGTACTTC.

The rearrangement joins TRBV19 to TRBJ1-4; D remains unclear. Germline assignment: CDR1 LNHDA and CDR2 SQIVND (reference sequence). Deletions cut 7 bases from V and 12 bases from J, with 18 bases between. The CDR3 spans 13 residues. This CDR3 is CASTHGSGGELFF. In DNA form, the CDR3 reads TGTGCCAGTACCCACGGGAGCGGCGGGGAACTGTTTTTT. Full variable domain (outside the CDR3, taken from reference TRBV19 and TRBJ1-4): DGGITQSPKYLFRKEGQNVTLSCEQNLNHDAMYWYRQDPGQGLRLIYYSQIVNDFQKGDIAEGYSVSREKKESFPLTVTSAQKNPTAFYLCASTHGSGGELFFGSGTQLSVL.

V and J are TRBV28 and TRBJ1-2; TRBD1 agrees at 9 bases. CDR1 MDHEN and CDR2 SYDVKM come from the germline V gene. The CDR3 loop spans 14 amino acids. V was clipped by 5 bases and J by 7 bases; unmatched bases: 8. CDR3 sequence reads: CASSPWTGVPGYTF. CDR3 nucleotides: TGTGCCAGCAGTCCGTGGACAGGGGTTCCTGGCTACACCTTC.

V gene TRBV28 combines with J gene TRBJ1-2, with D unclear. Germline V gene lookup returns CDR1 MDHEN and CDR2 SYDVKM. This CDR3 is built from 12 residues. Trimming took 4 bases from V and 4 from J, leaving 7 bases between them. The CDR3 spells CASSWEGYGYTF. Written as DNA, the CDR3 is TGTGCCAGCAGTTGGGAGGGCTATGGCTACACCTTC.

The rearrangement links TRBV29-1 to TRBJ2-7, with TRBD1 as a possible D gene (6 bases). V dropped 4 bases and J dropped 0 bases, with 10 bases sitting between them. The germline gives CDR1 SQVTM, CDR2 ANQGSEA. The CDR3 runs to 13 residues. As DNA, the CDR3 is TGCAGCGTTGGAGGGGACAACTCCTACGAGCAGTACTTC. Residues: CSVGGDNSYEQYF.

The chain uses TRBV27 and TRBJ1-1, with D possibly being TRBD1 (5 bases). Germline V gene sequence: CDR1 MNHEY, CDR2 SMNVEV (reference sequence). V lost 3 bases and J lost 4, with 12 bases in between. The CDR3 runs to 14 residues. The CDR3 sequence: CASSLKGSGTEAFF. As DNA, the CDR3 is TGTGCCAGCAGTTTGAAGGGGTCGGGCACTGAAGCTTTCTTT.

The J gene is TRBJ2-4, the V gene TRBV5-6, with D possibly matching TRBD2 (5 bases). Trimming cost V 2 bases and J 3 bases, with 9 bases left between them. Germline V gives CDR1 SGHDT, CDR2 YYEEEE. The CDR3 has 14 residues. The CDR3 nucleotides are TGTGCCAGCAGCTTTACGGGATACAAAAACATTCAGTACTTC. Translation gives CASSFTGYKNIQYF.

The chain has TRBV29-1 and TRBJ2-1; tentatively, D is TRBD2 (6 bases). Looked up from germline, CDR1 is SQVTM and CDR2 is ANQGSEA. The CDR3 covers 16 residues. Trimming removed 5 bases at V and 3 bases at J, with 20 bases between. In nucleotides, the CDR3 is TGCAGCGTTACGGGACTCCCTACCTCCGGCTACAATGAGCAGTTCTTC. Its protein is CSVTGLPTSGYNEQFF.